These 2 T cell receptor beta chains came from one sample sequenced in a study of blood T cell repertoires in COVID-19 (dated by TCRdb to 2020 to 2022). Library preparation used the immunoSEQ multiplex PCR assay. TCRdb carries this immuneACCESS record with in-frame sequences only. Its versions omit some clonotypes, under half of them owing to an unresolved V gene in the studies checked, with the rest unexplained. The sample table shows 330,000 or so clones, and about 90% are seen once. In total, the top ten clones hold 0.85% to 1.3% of the sample. The sample was PBMCs or T cells enriched from blood (not recorded which). The receptors shown here come from a woman younger than 45 who had been exposed to COVID-19.

This sequence joins TRBV27 and TRBJ2-2, with unresolved D. In germline, CDR1 is MNHEY, CDR2 SMNVEV (reference sequence). V was trimmed by 3 bases and J by 2 bases, leaving 4 bases between them. The CDR3 loop spans 13 amino acids. The CDR3: CASSFINTGELFF. Here the CDR3 DNA reads TGTGCCAGCAGTTTCATTAACACCGGGGAGCTGTTTTTT.

V usage is TRBV7-2 and J usage is TRBJ1-1; D is perhaps TRBD1 (6 bases). CDR1 SGHTA and CDR2 FQGNSA come from the germline V gene. This CDR3 is built from 15 residues. V lost 2 bases and J lost 4, with 14 bases in between. The CDR3 loop reads CASSLWGGPGTEAFF. For the CDR3, the DNA is TGTGCCAGCAGCTTATGGGGGGGGCCGGGCACTGAAGCTTTCTTT.